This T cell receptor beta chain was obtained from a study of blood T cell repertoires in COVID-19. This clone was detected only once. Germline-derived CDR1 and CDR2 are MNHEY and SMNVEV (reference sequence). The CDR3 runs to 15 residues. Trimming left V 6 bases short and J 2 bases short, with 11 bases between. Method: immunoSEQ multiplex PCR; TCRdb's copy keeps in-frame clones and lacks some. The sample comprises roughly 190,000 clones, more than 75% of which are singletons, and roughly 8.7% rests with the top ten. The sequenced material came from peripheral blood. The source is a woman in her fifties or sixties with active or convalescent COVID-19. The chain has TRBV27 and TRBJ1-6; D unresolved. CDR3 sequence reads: CASSAIGAYNSPLHF. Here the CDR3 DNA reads TGTGCCAGCAGCGCAATCGGGGCCTATAATTCACCCCTCCACTTT.